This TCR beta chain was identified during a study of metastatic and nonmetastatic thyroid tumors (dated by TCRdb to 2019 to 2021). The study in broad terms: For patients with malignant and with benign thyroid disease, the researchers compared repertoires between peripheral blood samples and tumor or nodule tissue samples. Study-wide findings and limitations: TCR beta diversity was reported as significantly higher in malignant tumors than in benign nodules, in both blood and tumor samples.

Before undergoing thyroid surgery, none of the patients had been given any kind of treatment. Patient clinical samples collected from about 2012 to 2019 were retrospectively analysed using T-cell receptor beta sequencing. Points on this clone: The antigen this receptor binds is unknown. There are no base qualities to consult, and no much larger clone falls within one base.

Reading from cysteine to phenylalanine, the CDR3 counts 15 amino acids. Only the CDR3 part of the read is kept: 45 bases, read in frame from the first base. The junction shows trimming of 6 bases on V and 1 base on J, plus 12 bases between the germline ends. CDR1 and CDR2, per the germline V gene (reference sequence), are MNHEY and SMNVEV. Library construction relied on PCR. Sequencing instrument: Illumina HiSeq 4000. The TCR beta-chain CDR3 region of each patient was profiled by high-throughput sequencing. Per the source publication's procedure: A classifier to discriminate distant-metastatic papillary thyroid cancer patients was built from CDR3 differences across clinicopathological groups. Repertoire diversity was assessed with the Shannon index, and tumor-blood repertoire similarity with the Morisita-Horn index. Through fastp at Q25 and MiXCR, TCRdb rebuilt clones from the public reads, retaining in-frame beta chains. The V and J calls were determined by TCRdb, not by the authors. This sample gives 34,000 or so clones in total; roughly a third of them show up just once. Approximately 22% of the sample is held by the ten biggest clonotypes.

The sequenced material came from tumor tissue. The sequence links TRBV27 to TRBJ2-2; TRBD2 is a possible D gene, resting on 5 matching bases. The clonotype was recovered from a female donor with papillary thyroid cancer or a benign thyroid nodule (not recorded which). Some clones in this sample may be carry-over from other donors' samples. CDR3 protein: CASSWVRGNTGELFF. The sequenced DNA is TGTGCCAGCAGCTGGGTCCGGGGGAACACCGGGGAGCTGTTTTTT.